This passage covers 3 T cell receptor beta chains from one sample sequenced in a study of STAT3 mutations in large granular lymphocyte leukemia. Broader study findings: In T-cell large granular lymphocyte leukemia, about half of patients showed multiple immunodominant subclonotypes.

TCRdb's copy holds only in-frame clones and misses some; the assay was immunoSEQ multiplex PCR. The sample consists of some 9,800 clones, around 90% of them appearing once. Their target antigens are unknown. Sequenced sample: peripheral blood mononuclear cells. The receptor source for this set is a man in his fifties or sixties with T-cell large granular lymphocyte leukemia. Some clones in this sample may be carry-over from other donors' samples.

The V gene is TRBV4-2, the J gene TRBJ1-3; tentatively, D is TRBD1 (5 bases). The germline V and J ends were trimmed by 3 bases and 0 bases, with 12 bases remaining between them. CDR3 size: 16 residues. Germline values: CDR1 LGHNA, CDR2 YNFKEQ. The DNA of the CDR3 is TGTGCCAGCAGCCATCGGGCGGGGCACTCTGGAAACACCATATATTTT. This encodes CASSHRAGHSGNTIYF.

The chain employs TRBV27 and TRBJ2-7; D is unresolved. From germline, CDR1 is MNHEY and CDR2 SMNVEV (reference sequence). V lost 7 bases, J lost 0 bases, and 16 bases lay in between. The CDR3 has 15 amino acids. Here the CDR3 DNA reads TGTGCCAGCATCCCACATACTGGATCCTCCTACGAGCAGTACTTC. This gives the protein CASIPHTGSSYEQYF.

The V and J genes are TRBV28 and TRBJ2-4, with 9 bases matching TRBD1. This CDR3 has 12 residues. Germline CDR1 is MDHEN and CDR2 is SYDVKM. Trimming cost V 7 bases and J 13 bases; bases outside gene matches: 8. The CDR3: CASNPGQGRQYF. The DNA of the CDR3 is TGTGCCAGCAACCCAGGACAGGGGAGGCAGTACTTC.